The following is a TCR beta chain sequence with its context. These data belong to a study of blood T cell repertoires in COVID-19. Study-level information: Sources were T cells, B-cell-depleted T cells, or PBMCs; the material itself was cDNA or gDNA.

The CDR3 sequence is 15 residues long. Data came from immunoSEQ multiplex PCR; TCRdb stores just in-frame clones and leaves some out. The sample carries under 80,000 clones, approximately 86% recorded once. Sequenced material: peripheral blood. This chain joins TRBV21-1 and TRBJ1-4; no check of the table's D call, TRBD1, against the DNA was made. TRBV21-1 is annotated as a pseudogene. The origin of this receptor is a man aged 65-85 years with active COVID-19. The CDR3, as DNA: TGTGCCAGCAGCAAAGGGGACAGGCAGAATGAAAAACTGTTTTTT. Its translation is CASSKGDRQNEKLFF.